These T cell receptor beta chains were read from a single sample in a study of T cells in Graves' hyperthyroidism and ophthalmopathy. TCRdb re-called the multiplex PCR reads through MiXCR, storing one row per CDR3 protein. Among 250,000 to 350,000 distinct CDR3 sequences, about 15% were seen once, and the ten largest hold 33%. Sequencing was performed on blood. The source of these receptors is a man younger than 45 with Graves' hyperthyroidism. CDR3s include the opening cysteine and the closing phenylalanine or tryptophan. D genes are given only for firm matches. The size field is filled for only some rows; it gives once, few, many or a size class.

clone size: .
J gene: TRBJ2-1
V gene: TRBV7-9
D gene: TRBD2
CDR3 protein: CASSPEGLAGDNEQFF
CDR3 DNA: TGTGCCAGCAGCCCGGAGGGACTAGCGGGAGACAATGAGCAGTTCTTC

clone size: .
J gene: TRBJ2-1
V gene: TRBV6-5
D gene: TRBD2
CDR3 protein: CASSYSASGRNNEQFF
CDR3 DNA: TGTGCCAGCAGTTACTCGGCTAGCGGGAGAAACAATGAGCAGTTCTTC

clone size: many
J gene: TRBJ2-4
V gene: TRBV20-1
D gene: .
CDR3 protein: CSARDIREGNIQYF
CDR3 DNA: TGCAGTGCTAGAGATATTAGGGAAGGGAACATTCAGTACTTC

clone size: .
J gene: TRBJ1-1
V gene: TRBV29-1
D gene: .
CDR3 protein: CSVAGVTEAFF
CDR3 DNA: TGCAGCGTTGCAGGGGTCACTGAAGCTTTCTTT

clone size: once
J gene: TRBJ1-3
V gene: TRBV3-1
D gene: .
CDR3 protein: CASSRSGLMGNTIYF
CDR3 DNA: TGTGCCAGCAGCCGTTCAGGGTTAATGGGAAACACCATATATTTT

clone size: .
J gene: TRBJ2-1
V gene: TRBV6-1
D gene: .
CDR3 protein: CASSQRWTPHSYNEQFF
CDR3 DNA: TGTGCCAGCAGTCAACGTTGGACCCCTCACAGCTACAATGAGCAGTTCTTC

clone size: many
J gene: TRBJ1-2
V gene: TRBV12-5
D gene: .
CDR3 protein: CASGLVRLGGYTF
CDR3 DNA: TGTGCTAGTGGTTTGGTACGTCTTGGAGGCTACACCTTC

clone size: .
J gene: TRBJ1-2
V gene: TRBV9
D gene: .
CDR3 protein: CASSLDVFHGYTF
CDR3 DNA: TGTGCCAGCAGCCTGGATGTATTCCATGGCTACACCTTC

clone size: many
J gene: TRBJ1-5
V gene: TRBV5-1
D gene: .
CDR3 protein: CASSLQGTDQPQHF
CDR3 DNA: TGCGCCAGCAGCCTTCAGGGAACGGATCAGCCCCAGCATTTT

clone size: .
J gene: TRBJ2-1
V gene: TRBV10-3
D gene: TRBD2
CDR3 protein: CAISESGLAGGYNEQFF
CDR3 DNA: TGTGCCATCAGTGAGTCGGGACTAGCGGGAGGGTACAATGAGCAGTTCTTC

clone size: .
J gene: TRBJ2-3
V gene: TRBV30
D gene: .
CDR3 protein: CAWSVIGGGADTQYF
CDR3 DNA: TGTGCCTGGAGTGTAATAGGTGGGGGCGCAGATACGCAGTATTTT

clone size: few
J gene: TRBJ2-7
V gene: TRBV6-1
D gene: TRBD2
CDR3 protein: CASNGLAGFYEQYF
CDR3 DNA: TGTGCCAGCAATGGACTAGCGGGGTTCTACGAGCAGTACTTC

clone size: many
J gene: TRBJ2-7
V gene: TRBV11-2
D gene: TRBD1
CDR3 protein: CASSFGTASYEQYF
CDR3 DNA: TGTGCCAGCAGCTTCGGGACAGCGTCCTACGAGCAGTACTTC

clone size: .
J gene: TRBJ1-2
V gene: TRBV11-2
D gene: .
CDR3 protein: CASTTRTYHAYGCTF
CDR3 DNA: TGTGCCAGCACGACTCGTACGTATCACGCCTATGGCTGCACCTTC

clone size: many
J gene: TRBJ2-5
V gene: TRBV29-1
D gene: TRBD1
CDR3 protein: CSVDGQGRGETQYF
CDR3 DNA: TGCAGCGTAGATGGACAGGGGAGAGGAGAGACCCAGTACTTC

clone size: .
J gene: TRBJ1-1
V gene: TRBV18
D gene: .
CDR3 protein: CASSPGAGQMNTEAFF
CDR3 DNA: TGTGCCAGCTCACCAGGCGCAGGGCAGATGAACACTGAAGCTTTCTTT

clone size: many
J gene: TRBJ1-3
V gene: TRBV11-2
D gene: .
CDR3 protein: CASSLDGNLGNTIYF
CDR3 DNA: TGTGCCAGCAGCTTAGATGGGAATCTGGGAAACACCATATATTTT

clone size: few
J gene: TRBJ1-2
V gene: TRBV24-1
D gene: TRBD1
CDR3 protein: CATSNRGYGYTF
CDR3 DNA: TGTGCCACCAGTAACAGGGGATATGGCTACACCTTC

clone size: .
J gene: TRBJ2-5
V gene: TRBV20-1
D gene: .
CDR3 protein: CSAPPGPDEETQYF
CDR3 DNA: TGCAGTGCGCCGCCGGGACCTGACGAAGAGACCCAGTACTTC

clone size: many
J gene: TRBJ2-3
V gene: TRBV3-1
D gene: .
CDR3 protein: CASSPAVNTQYF
CDR3 DNA: TGTGCCAGCAGCCCAGCGGTAAATACGCAGTATTTT

clone size: many
J gene: TRBJ1-1
V gene: TRBV12-3/TRBV12-4
D gene: .
CDR3 protein: CASSSDPPGDTEAFF
CDR3 DNA: TGTGCCAGCAGTTCGGACCCTCCCGGGGACACTGAAGCTTTCTTT

clone size: few
J gene: TRBJ1-2
V gene: TRBV6-5
D gene: .
CDR3 protein: CASSYQPGGYTF
CDR3 DNA: TGTGCCAGCAGTTACCAGCCAGGGGGCTACACCTTC

clone size: many
J gene: TRBJ2-1
V gene: TRBV9
D gene: TRBD1
CDR3 protein: CASSVGTGGTDDEQFF
CDR3 DNA: TGTGCCAGCAGCGTAGGGACAGGGGGCACAGACGATGAGCAGTTCTTC

clone size: few
J gene: TRBJ1-5
V gene: TRBV6-7
D gene: TRBD1
CDR3 protein: CASSSLGTGVNQPQHF
CDR3 DNA: TGTGCCAGCAGTTCCCTGGGGACAGGGGTCAATCAGCCCCAGCATTTT

clone size: many
J gene: TRBJ2-5
V gene: TRBV10-3
D gene: .
CDR3 protein: CATVAAQETQYF
CDR3 DNA: TGTGCCACCGTAGCGGCGCAAGAGACCCAGTACTTC

clone size: many
J gene: TRBJ2-7
V gene: TRBV11-2
D gene: .
CDR3 protein: CASSLSMGISYEQYF
CDR3 DNA: TGTGCCAGCAGCTTAAGTATGGGAATCTCCTACGAGCAGTACTTC

clone size: .
J gene: TRBJ2-3
V gene: TRBV18
D gene: .
CDR3 protein: CASSRGQNTDTQYF
CDR3 DNA: TGTGCCAGCTCACGTGGACAGAACACAGATACGCAGTATTTT

clone size: .
J gene: TRBJ2-7
V gene: TRBV4-3
D gene: .
CDR3 protein: CASSQEGSGLYEQYF
CDR3 DNA: TGCGCCAGCAGCCAAGAAGGGTCAGGCCTTTACGAGCAGTACTTC

clone size: many
J gene: TRBJ2-1
V gene: TRBV7-3
D gene: TRBD2
CDR3 protein: CASSLMTTSGSNEQFF
CDR3 DNA: TGTGCCAGCAGCTTAATGACGACTAGCGGGAGCAATGAGCAGTTCTTC

clone size: many
J gene: TRBJ1-6
V gene: TRBV18
D gene: TRBD1
CDR3 protein: CASSEQGADSPLHF
CDR3 DNA: TGTGCCAGCTCCGAACAGGGGGCGGATTCACCCCTCCACTTT

clone size: many
J gene: TRBJ1-1
V gene: TRBV3-1
D gene: TRBD1
CDR3 protein: CASSLMTGYETEAFF
CDR3 DNA: TGTGCCAGCAGCCTGATGACAGGGTATGAGACTGAAGCTTTCTTT

clone size: few
J gene: TRBJ2-2
V gene: TRBV28
D gene: TRBD2
CDR3 protein: CATFGLAEPQFGELFF
CDR3 DNA: TGTGCCACCTTTGGACTAGCGGAGCCCCAGTTCGGGGAGCTGTTTTTT

clone size: once
J gene: TRBJ2-7
V gene: TRBV12-3/TRBV12-4
D gene: .
CDR3 protein: CACTRTASYEQYF
CDR3 DNA: TGTGCCTGCACCAGGACAGCCTCCTACGAGCAGTACTTC

clone size: .
J gene: TRBJ2-5
V gene: TRBV7-9
D gene: TRBD1
CDR3 protein: CASSAGTGLYF
CDR3 DNA: TGTGCCAGCAGCGCCGGGACAGGGCTCTACTTC

clone size: once
J gene: TRBJ2-1
V gene: TRBV7-9
D gene: TRBD2
CDR3 protein: CASGKSGSSDEQFF
CDR3 DNA: TGTGCCAGCGGGAAAAGCGGGAGCTCCGATGAGCAGTTCTTC

clone size: .
J gene: TRBJ2-3
V gene: TRBV29-1
D gene: .
CDR3 protein: CSVDWASVDTQYF
CDR3 DNA: TGCAGCGTTGACTGGGCTAGCGTAGATACGCAGTATTTT

clone size: many
J gene: TRBJ1-1
V gene: TRBV6-1
D gene: .
CDR3 protein: CASTRTANTEAFF
CDR3 DNA: TGTGCCAGCACCAGGACGGCGAACACTGAAGCTTTCTTT

clone size: once
J gene: TRBJ2-7
V gene: TRBV28
D gene: TRBD2
CDR3 protein: CASSRSGGREQYF
CDR3 DNA: TGTGCCAGCAGCCGCTCGGGGGGGAGGGAGCAGTACTTC

clone size: many
J gene: TRBJ1-1
V gene: TRBV13
D gene: .
CDR3 protein: CASSLANTEAFF
CDR3 DNA: TGTGCCAGCAGCTTAGCCAACACTGAAGCTTTCTTT

clone size: many
J gene: TRBJ2-6
V gene: TRBV28
D gene: TRBD1
CDR3 protein: CASRTGTGGRGANVLTF
CDR3 DNA: TGTGCCAGCAGAACCGGGACAGGGGGCCGTGGGGCCAACGTCCTGACTTTC

clone size: many
J gene: TRBJ2-1
V gene: TRBV12-3/TRBV12-4
D gene: .
CDR3 protein: CASSSGGRFYNEQFF
CDR3 DNA: TGTGCCAGCAGTTCCGGCGGCCGCTTTTACAATGAGCAGTTCTTC

clone size: .
J gene: TRBJ2-5
V gene: TRBV20-1
D gene: TRBD2
CDR3 protein: CSATASRASGKETQYF
CDR3 DNA: TGCAGTGCTACCGCCTCCCGGGCTAGCGGGAAAGAGACCCAGTACTTC

clone size: many
J gene: TRBJ2-7
V gene: TRBV28
D gene: .
CDR3 protein: CASSSDRDAGYEQYF
CDR3 DNA: TGTGCCAGCAGTTCGGATCGGGACGCGGGTTACGAGCAGTACTTC

clone size: few
J gene: TRBJ2-2
V gene: TRBV3-1
D gene: TRBD1
CDR3 protein: CASSQWTGPAGELFF
CDR3 DNA: TGTGCCAGCAGCCAATGGACAGGGCCCGCCGGGGAGCTGTTTTTT

clone size: .
J gene: TRBJ2-7
V gene: TRBV2
D gene: TRBD1
CDR3 protein: CASSDRTGVKSRGYEQYF
CDR3 DNA: TGTGCCAGCAGTGACCGGACAGGGGTAAAAAGTCGAGGGTACGAGCAGTACTTC

clone size: few
J gene: TRBJ2-3
V gene: TRBV2
D gene: .
CDR3 protein: CASSERAGSPTDTQYF
CDR3 DNA: TGTGCCAGCAGTGAAAGGGCGGGGTCCCCCACAGATACGCAGTATTTT

clone size: many
J gene: TRBJ2-5
V gene: TRBV2
D gene: .
CDR3 protein: CASRSRGLQETQYF
CDR3 DNA: TGTGCCAGCAGGAGCAGGGGATTACAAGAGACCCAGTACTTC

clone size: few
J gene: TRBJ2-7
V gene: TRBV18
D gene: .
CDR3 protein: CASSPQATASYEQYF
CDR3 DNA: TGTGCCAGCTCACCACAGGCAACAGCATCCTACGAGCAGTACTTC